A selection of T cell receptor beta chains follows, all from one sample in a study of cytomegalovirus exposure and HLA in healthy donors. Repertoires were generated with immunoSEQ multiplex PCR, while TCRdb's copy carries only in-frame clones and drops some. Of under 200,000 clones listed, around 80% are singletons. Material: PBMCs. These receptors all come from a man aged 18 to 30 in good health and CMV-seronegative. Each CDR3 is given with its conserved first and last residue. D genes are given only for firm matches. Expanded clones are given a class, and other clones once, few, many or no size at all.

j_call d_call clone_size v_call cdr3_aa cdr3_nt
TRBJ2-1 NA NA TRBV11-3 CASSLFRGAEQFF TGTGCCAGCAGCTTATTCCGCGGGGCAGAGCAGTTCTTC
TRBJ1-4 NA NA TRBV7-2 CASSPVWGGVGANEKLFF TGTGCCAGCAGCCCCGTATGGGGGGGAGTGGGTGCTAATGAAAAACTGTTTTTT
TRBJ2-3 TRBD2 NA TRBV28 CASSLFGLAGTDTQYF TGTGCCAGCAGTTTATTCGGCCTAGCGGGGACAGATACGCAGTATTTT
TRBJ2-1 TRBD2 NA TRBV7-9 CASSLEWTSGRSSYNEQFF TGTGCCAGCAGCTTAGAGTGGACTAGCGGGAGGAGCTCCTACAATGAGCAGTTCTTC
TRBJ1-2 NA few TRBV28 CASSPPGSPNYGYTF TGTGCCAGCAGTCCCCCGGGGAGCCCTAACTATGGCTACACCTTC
TRBJ2-5 NA NA TRBV20-1 CSAREIQEYF TGCAGTGCTAGAGAGATACAAGAGTACTTC
TRBJ1-1 NA NA TRBV6-5 CASTLRGRAFF TGTGCCAGCACTCTGCGGGGTAGGGCTTTCTTT
TRBJ1-1 NA NA TRBV6-1 CASSAGLATEAFF TGTGCCAGCAGTGCGGGTTTGGCGACTGAAGCTTTCTTT
TRBJ2-5 TRBD2 NA TRBV6-6 CASSAPSGGETQYF TGTGCCAGCAGTGCCCCCTCGGGGGGAGAGACCCAGTACTTC
TRBJ2-7 NA NA TRBV30 CAGTRSSYEQYF TGTGCCGGAACTAGAAGCTCCTACGAGCAGTACTTC
TRBJ2-1 NA NA TRBV5-1 CASSTGTPKAEQFF TGCGCCAGCAGCACCGGGACTCCCAAGGCTGAGCAGTTCTTC
TRBJ2-2 TRBD1 NA TRBV19 CASSIRAGGTGELFF TGTGCCAGTAGTATTCGGGCAGGGGGCACCGGGGAGCTGTTTTTT
TRBJ2-5 TRBD1 NA TRBV28 CASRPGQAETQYF TGTGCCAGCAGGCCCGGACAGGCGGAGACCCAGTACTTC
TRBJ2-4 TRBD1 NA TRBV14 CASSYTSGTGKNIQYF TGTGCCAGCAGCTATACTTCCGGGACAGGGAAAAACATTCAGTACTTC
TRBJ2-7 TRBD1 NA TRBV28 CASSPGTGTYEQYF TGTGCCAGCAGTCCGGGGACAGGGACCTACGAGCAGTACTTC
TRBJ1-1 TRBD1 NA TRBV7-2 CASSWGQAGTEAFF TGTGCCAGCAGCTGGGGACAGGCAGGGACTGAAGCTTTCTTT
TRBJ2-1 TRBD1 NA TRBV27 CASSIGQGGNEQFF TGTGCCAGCAGTATTGGACAGGGGGGCAATGAGCAGTTCTTC
TRBJ2-7 NA once TRBV28 CASSLAQYEQYF TGTGCCAGCAGTCTTGCGCAATACGAGCAGTACTTC
TRBJ2-7 NA NA TRBV9 CASSVLGGGGFYEQYF TGTGCCAGCAGCGTGTTGGGGGGTGGTGGGTTCTACGAGCAGTACTTC
TRBJ1-1 TRBD1 NA TRBV6-5 CASSYFQGAVNTEAFF TGTGCCAGCAGTTACTTTCAGGGGGCGGTGAACACTGAAGCTTTCTTT
TRBJ2-5 TRBD2 NA TRBV5-1 CASSYSGVQETQYF TGCGCCAGCAGCTATAGCGGGGTCCAAGAGACCCAGTACTTC
TRBJ2-3 NA NA TRBV6-6 CASSSGPAADTQYF TGTGCCAGCAGTAGCGGCCCAGCAGCAGATACGCAGTATTTT
TRBJ2-7 NA NA TRBV20-1 CSAAENEQYF TGCAGTGCCGCCGAGAACGAGCAGTACTTC
TRBJ2-7 TRBD2 NA TRBV9 CASSFRGPGLALSSYEQYF TGTGCCAGCAGCTTCCGCGGGCCGGGACTAGCGTTGAGCTCCTACGAGCAGTACTTC
TRBJ2-6 NA NA TRBV7-7 CASSSTTHSGANVLTF TGTGCCAGCAGCTCGACTACTCACTCTGGGGCCAACGTCCTGACTTTC
TRBJ2-7 TRBD1 NA TRBV25-1 CASSDPVQGDTYEQYF TGTGCCAGCAGCGACCCGGTGCAGGGGGATACCTACGAGCAGTACTTC
TRBJ2-1 TRBD2 NA TRBV27 CASSLPRLAAYEQFF TGTGCCAGCAGTTTACCCCGACTAGCGGCATATGAGCAGTTCTTC
TRBJ1-2 NA NA TRBV30 CAFDRLNYGYTF TGTGCCTTCGACAGGCTTAACTATGGCTACACCTTC
TRBJ1-1 NA NA TRBV18 CASSPSTGNTEAFF TGTGCCAGCTCACCTTCGACAGGAAACACTGAAGCTTTCTTT
TRBJ2-1 TRBD2 NA TRBV7-2 CASSPTLAGGGEQFF TGTGCCAGCAGCCCAACACTAGCGGGGGGAGGGGAGCAGTTCTTC
TRBJ2-7 NA NA TRBV5-7 CASSSTPWSSYEQYF TGTGCCAGCAGCTCGACGCCCTGGAGCTCCTACGAGCAGTACTTC
TRBJ2-1 TRBD2 once TRBV18 CASSPGREGRYEQFF TGTGCCAGCTCACCGGGACGGGAGGGCCGCTATGAGCAGTTCTTC
TRBJ2-7 NA NA TRBV9 CASSVAAGGSYEQYF TGTGCCAGCAGCGTAGCAGCGGGTGGCTCCTACGAGCAGTACTTC
TRBJ1-1 NA NA TRBV2 CASSAAFGRVNTEAFF TGTGCCAGCAGTGCCGCCTTTGGCAGGGTGAACACTGAAGCTTTCTTT
TRBJ2-1 TRBD2 NA TRBV7-2 CASSWAGTSGSGEQFF TGTGCCAGCAGCTGGGCCGGGACTAGCGGGAGCGGGGAGCAGTTCTTC
TRBJ2-1 NA NA TRBV7-2 CASSPSPYNEQFF TGTGCCAGCAGCCCCTCCCCCTACAATGAGCAGTTCTTC
TRBJ1-5 NA NA TRBV10-2 CASTTGSGQPQHF TGCGCCAGCACCACAGGGTCAGGTCAGCCCCAGCATTTT
TRBJ2-2 TRBD1 NA TRBV11-2 CASSQGQGLHTGELFF TGTGCCAGCAGCCAAGGACAGGGGCTCCACACCGGGGAGCTGTTTTTT
TRBJ2-7 TRBD2 NA TRBV7-9 CASISGGSSSYEQYF TGTGCCAGCATCTCGGGGGGTTCTAGCTCCTACGAGCAGTACTTC
TRBJ1-1 NA NA TRBV5-1 CASSLGGGGEREAFF TGCGCCAGCAGCTTGGGGGGCGGGGGGGAGCGCGAAGCTTTCTTT